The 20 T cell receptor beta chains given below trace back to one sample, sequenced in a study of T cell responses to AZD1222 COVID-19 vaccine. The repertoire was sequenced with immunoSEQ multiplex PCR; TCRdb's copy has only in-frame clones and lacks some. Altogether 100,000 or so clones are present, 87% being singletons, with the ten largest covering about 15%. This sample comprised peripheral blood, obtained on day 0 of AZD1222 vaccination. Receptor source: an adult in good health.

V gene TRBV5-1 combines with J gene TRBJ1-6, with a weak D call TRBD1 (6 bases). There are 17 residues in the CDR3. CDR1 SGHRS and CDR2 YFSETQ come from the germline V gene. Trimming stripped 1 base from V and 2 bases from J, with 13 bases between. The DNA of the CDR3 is TGCGCCAGCAGCTTGTTGGGGGGCAGGGCCTATAATTCACCCCTCCACTTT. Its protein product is CASSLLGGRAYNSPLHF.

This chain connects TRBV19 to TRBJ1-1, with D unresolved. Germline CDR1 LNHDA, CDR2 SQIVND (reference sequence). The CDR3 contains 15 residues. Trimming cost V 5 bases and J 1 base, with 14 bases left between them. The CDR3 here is CASSPTAGSNTEAFF. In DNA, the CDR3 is TGTGCCAGTAGTCCGACCGCGGGGTCGAACACTGAAGCTTTCTTT. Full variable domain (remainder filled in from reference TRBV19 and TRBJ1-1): DGGITQSPKYLFRKEGQNVTLSCEQNLNHDAMYWYRQDPGQGLRLIYYSQIVNDFQKGDIAEGYSVSREKKESFPLTVTSAQKNPTAFYLCASSPTAGSNTEAFFGQGTRLTVV.

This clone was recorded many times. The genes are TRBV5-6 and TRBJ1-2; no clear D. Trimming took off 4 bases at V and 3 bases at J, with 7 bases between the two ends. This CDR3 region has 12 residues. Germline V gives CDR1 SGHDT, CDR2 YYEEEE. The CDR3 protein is CASSPSDYGYTF. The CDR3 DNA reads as TGTGCCAGCAGCCCGTCCGACTATGGCTACACCTTC.

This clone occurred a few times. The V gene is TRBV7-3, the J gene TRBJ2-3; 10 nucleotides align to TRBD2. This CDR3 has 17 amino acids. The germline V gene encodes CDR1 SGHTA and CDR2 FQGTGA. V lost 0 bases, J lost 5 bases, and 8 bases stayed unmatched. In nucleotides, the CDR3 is TGTGCCAGCAGCTTAACAACGGGAGCGGGAGGGTTAGATACGCAGTATTTT. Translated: CASSLTTGAGGLDTQYF.

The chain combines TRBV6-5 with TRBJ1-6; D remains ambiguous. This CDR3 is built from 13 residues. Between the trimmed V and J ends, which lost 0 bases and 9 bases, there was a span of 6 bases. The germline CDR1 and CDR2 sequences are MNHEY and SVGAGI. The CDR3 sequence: CASSYSAGSPLHF. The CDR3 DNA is TGTGCCAGCAGTTACTCGGCTGGTTCACCCCTCCACTTT.

The CDR3 protein is CASSPFSRDYEQYF. The CDR3 region has the DNA TGTGCCAGCAGCCCCTTTTCCAGGGATTACGAGCAGTACTTC. This chain uses TRBV7-9 with TRBJ2-7; maybe TRBD1 (5 bases). This CDR3 is built from 14 residues. Germline-derived CDR1 and CDR2 are SEHNR and FQNEAQ (reference sequence). V lost 5 bases and J 4 bases, leaving 15 bases between the germline ends.

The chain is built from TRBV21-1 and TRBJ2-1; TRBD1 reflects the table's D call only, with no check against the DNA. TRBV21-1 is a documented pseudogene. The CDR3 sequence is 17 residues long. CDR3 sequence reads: CASSRGTGPTRRNEQFF. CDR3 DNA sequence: TGTGCCAGCAGCAGGGGGACAGGTCCCACTCGTAGGAATGAGCAGTTCTTC.

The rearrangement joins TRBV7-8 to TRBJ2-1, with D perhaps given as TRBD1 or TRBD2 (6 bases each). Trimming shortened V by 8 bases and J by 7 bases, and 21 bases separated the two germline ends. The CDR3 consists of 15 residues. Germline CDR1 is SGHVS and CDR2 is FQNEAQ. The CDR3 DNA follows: TGTGCCAGCTCCCGGGGGCTAGCAGGATCAAATGAGCAGTTCTTC. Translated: CASSRGLAGSNEQFF.

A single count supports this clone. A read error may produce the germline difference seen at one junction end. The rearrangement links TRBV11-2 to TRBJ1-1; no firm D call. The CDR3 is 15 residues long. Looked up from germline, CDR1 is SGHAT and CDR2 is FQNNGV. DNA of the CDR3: TGTGCCAGCAGCGTAGAGGCGTTGGGCGGGACTGAAGCTTTCTTT. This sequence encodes CASSVEALGGTEAFF.

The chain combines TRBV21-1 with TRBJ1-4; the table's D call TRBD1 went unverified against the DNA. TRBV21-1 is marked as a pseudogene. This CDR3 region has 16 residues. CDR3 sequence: CASSKNRDRGHEKLFF. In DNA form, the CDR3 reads TGTGCCAGCAGCAAAAACCGGGACAGGGGGCATGAAAAACTGTTTTTT.

The CDR3 reads CASSKVWRGRRFGTGELFF. In nucleotides, the CDR3 is TGTGCCAGCAGCAAAGTGTGGCGCGGGAGAAGATTCGGAACCGGGGAGCTGTTTTTT. The chain couples TRBV21-1 to TRBJ2-2; the table calls TRBD2, which could not be checked here. TRBV21-1 is labeled a pseudogene. The CDR3 sequence is 19 residues long.

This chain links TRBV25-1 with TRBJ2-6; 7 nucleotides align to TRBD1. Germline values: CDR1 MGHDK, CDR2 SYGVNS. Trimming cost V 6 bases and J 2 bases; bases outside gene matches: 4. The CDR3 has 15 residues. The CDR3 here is CASSEQGPGANVLTF. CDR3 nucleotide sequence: TGTGCCAGCAGCGAACAGGGGCCTGGGGCCAACGTCCTGACTTTC. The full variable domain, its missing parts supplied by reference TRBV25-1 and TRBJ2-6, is EADIYQTPRYLVIGTGKKITLECSQTMGHDKMYWYQQDPGMELHLIHYSYGVNSTEKGDLSSESTVSRIRTEHFPLTLESARPSHTSQYLCASSEQGPGANVLTFGAGSRLTVL.

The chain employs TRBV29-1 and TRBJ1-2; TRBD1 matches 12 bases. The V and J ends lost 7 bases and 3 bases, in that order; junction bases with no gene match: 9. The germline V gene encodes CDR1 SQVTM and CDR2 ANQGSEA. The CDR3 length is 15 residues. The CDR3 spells CSAGTGGGQDYGYTF. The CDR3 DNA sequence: TGCAGCGCCGGGACAGGGGGCGGTCAGGACTATGGCTACACCTTC. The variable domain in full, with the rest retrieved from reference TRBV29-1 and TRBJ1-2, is SAVISQKPSRDICQRGTSLTIQCQVDSQVTMMFWYRQQPGQSLTLIATANQGSEATYESGFVIDKFPISRPNLTFSTLTVSNMSPEDSSIYLCSAGTGGGQDYGYTFGSGTRLTVV.

The CDR3 region is CASSYMAENTGELFF. The DNA of the CDR3 is TGTGCCAGCAGCTACATGGCCGAAAACACCGGGGAGCTGTTTTTT. The chain uses TRBV5-6 and TRBJ2-2; no clear D gene. The CDR3 runs to 15 residues. V lost 3 bases to trimming and J lost 2 bases, with 11 bases between them. Per germline, CDR1 SGHDT and CDR2 YYEEEE.

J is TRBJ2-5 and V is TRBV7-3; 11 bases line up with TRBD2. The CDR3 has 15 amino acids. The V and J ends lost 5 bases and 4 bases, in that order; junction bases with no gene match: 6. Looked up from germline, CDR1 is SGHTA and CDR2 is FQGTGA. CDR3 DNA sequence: TGTGCCAGCAGCCGACTAGCGGGGCGAGGAGAGACCCAGTACTTC. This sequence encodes CASSRLAGRGETQYF.

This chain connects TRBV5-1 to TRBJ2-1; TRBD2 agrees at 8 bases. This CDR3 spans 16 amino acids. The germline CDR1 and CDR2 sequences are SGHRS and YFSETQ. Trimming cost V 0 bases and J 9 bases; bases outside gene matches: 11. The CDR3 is CASSLDASGPVGEQFF. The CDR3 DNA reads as TGCGCCAGCAGCTTGGACGCTAGCGGGCCCGTCGGTGAGCAGTTCTTC.

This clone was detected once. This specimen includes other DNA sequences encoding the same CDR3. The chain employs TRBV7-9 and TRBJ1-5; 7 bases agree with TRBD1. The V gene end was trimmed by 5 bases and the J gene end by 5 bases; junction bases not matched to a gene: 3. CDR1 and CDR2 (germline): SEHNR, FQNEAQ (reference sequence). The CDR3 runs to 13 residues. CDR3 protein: CASSLGGDQPQHF. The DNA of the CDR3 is TGTGCCAGCAGCCTAGGGGGCGATCAGCCCCAGCATTTT.

The CDR3 coding sequence is TGTGCCAGCACTATTGGGCCGGGGCCCTCTTCGGTAATTGAGCAGTACTTC. Its translation is CASTIGPGPSSVIEQYF. V and J are TRBV2 and TRBJ2-7; D possibly matches TRBD1 or TRBD2 (5 bases each). CDR3 length equals 17 residues. V lost 7 bases, J lost 7 bases, and 29 bases lay in between. Germline V gene sequence: CDR1 SNHLY, CDR2 FYNNEI. Using reference TRBV2 and TRBJ2-7 for the parts outside the CDR3, the full variable domain is EPEVTQTPSHQVTQMGQEVILRCVPISNHLYFYWYRQILGQKVEFLVSFYNNEISEKSEIFDDQFSVERPDGSNFTLKIRSTKLEDSAMYFCASTIGPGPSSVIEQYFGPGTRLTVT.

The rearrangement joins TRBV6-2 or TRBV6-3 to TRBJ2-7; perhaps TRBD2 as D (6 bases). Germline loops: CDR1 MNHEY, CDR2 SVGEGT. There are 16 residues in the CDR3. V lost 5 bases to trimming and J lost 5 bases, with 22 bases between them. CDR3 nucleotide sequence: TGTGCCAGCAGTAACCCTGGGACTTTCCCCGAGGACGAGCAGTACTTC. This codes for CASSNPGTFPEDEQYF.

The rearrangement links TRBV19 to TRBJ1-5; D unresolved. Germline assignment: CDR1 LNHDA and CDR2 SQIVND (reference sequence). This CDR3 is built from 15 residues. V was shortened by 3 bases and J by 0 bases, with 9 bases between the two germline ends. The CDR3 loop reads CASSMEGNSNQPQHF. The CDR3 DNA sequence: TGTGCCAGTAGTATGGAGGGAAATAGCAATCAGCCCCAGCATTTT.